This T cell receptor (beta chain) was obtained from a study of T cell responses to AZD1222 COVID-19 vaccine (dated by TCRdb to the early 2020s). In terms of the full investigation: AZD1222 recipients whose second dose came at about 4 weeks and those whose second dose came at about 12 weeks were combined into one group, since spike-specific TCR depth and breadth did not differ between the two schedules. Enrollment into the trials was organized by age into subgroups of 18-55, 56-69 and 70-plus years, and those subgroups contained approximately 150, 30 and 60 TCR-sequenced participants, respectively. A total of 233 trial participants underwent TCR sequencing, of whom 207 had received two doses of AZD1222 and about 26 had received two doses of the MenACWY control vaccine. Overall study results and their limits: Conclusions about previously exposed vaccinees are limited because only five to seven AZD1222 recipients were SARS-CoV-2 seropositive at baseline. Most participants were white British and females outnumbered males, and the authors suggested that clonal diversity may have been underestimated. The vaccine-associated CD4 TCRs covered the entire spike protein, and the dominant responses fell in regions 160-218 and 743-854. Spike-specific TCR breadth and depth rose significantly after two AZD1222 doses compared with day 0 and with MenACWY recipients. Because no day 14 peak-response samples were available, the repertoires could be characterized only after the peak T cell response. In the small 56-69-year group, the increase in depth fell short of significance, most likely because of low power. Reportedly, almost half of the unique spike-specific TCRs recognized epitopes lying outside the regions that are mutated in the B.1.351 and B.1.1.7 variants.

Read against the paper, the sample's time point label means: baseline before first vaccination. Samples from vaccinated people were obtained from the UK trials COV001 and COV002, which included a single-blind randomized controlled phase 2/3 trial of AZD1222 (ChAdOx1 nCoV-19) in healthy adults. Trial participant PBMC samples were collected at day 0 and day 28 after the second dose for TCRbeta chain sequencing. The CDR3 regions of human TCRbeta chains were analyzed by immunosequencing. Regarding the original processing steps: Repertoire TCRs were checked for matches against a reference library of SARS-CoV-2-specific TCRs that had been generated using the MIRA antigen-specificity platform. Breadth meant the fraction of unique TCRs that were SARS-CoV-2-associated, whereas depth meant the fraction of total T cells that were SARS-CoV-2-associated. Using the MIRA data, every spike-specific TCR was mapped to the spike region that the TCR reacted to and assigned to either a CD4 or a CD8 class. Log10-transformed breadth and depth values were compared by one-way ANOVA with Sidak's multiple comparisons tests. TCRdb took over this immuneACCESS table, retaining in-frame rearrangements with V and J assigned. Such tables are incomplete; in checked studies, under half of the missing clones stem from an unresolved V gene, and the remainder is unexplained. The D gene and trimming were derived from the DNA, and the V and J assignments and clone size from that table. A total of about 190,000 clones appear in this sample, approximately 91% of them only once. The ten largest account for roughly 0.99% of the sample.

Points on this clone: The antigen this receptor binds is unknown. Base qualities were left out, and no much larger clone turns up one base away.

The sequence was obtained from an adult in good health. Sample: peripheral blood, taken on day 0 of AZD1222 vaccination.

In nucleotide form, the sequence is TGTGCCAGCACCCTCGGGACTTATACCACAGATACGCAGTATTTT. Its coded protein is CASTLGTYTTDTQYF. The rearrangement joined TRBV5-4 to TRBJ2-3, and possibly TRBD2, on 6 matching bases. Counted from cysteine to phenylalanine, this CDR3 has 15 amino acids. Kept here is only the CDR3 DNA, which spans 45 bases and is read in frame from base 1. The germline V gene encodes CDR1 SGHNT and CDR2 YYREEE (reference sequence). V loses 6 bases of germline sequence and J loses 2 bases, and the interval between the two ends is 16 bases.